Sequencing of this T cell receptor (beta chain) was carried out in a study of CD8+ T cells in alopecia areata. This clone showed up just a few times. In each case, RNA was isolated and then reverse transcribed into cDNA as the sequencing template. Produced via immunoSEQ multiplex PCR; TCRdb's table is partial and in-frame only. The table includes about 110,000 clones, roughly 60% detected once. The CDR3 spans 12 residues. Losses at the gene ends were 4 bases for V and 4 bases for J; bases not matched to a gene: 1. CDR1 is SQVTM and CDR2 is ANQGSEA in the germline V gene. The rearrangement uses TRBV29-1 and TRBJ2-7; 10 positions agree with TRBD1. Sequencing was carried out using CD8+ T cells sorted from blood. The source of this sequence is a human donor in good health. The CDR3 coding sequence is TGCAGCGTTGCGGGACAGGGGTACGAGCAGTACTTC. Amino acid sequence: CSVAGQGYEQYF.